The clone carrying this T cell receptor beta chain was seen more than once but under ten times. What it binds is unknown. With 60 Vbeta and 13 Jbeta primers, the PCR was carried out. Data came from immunoSEQ multiplex PCR; TCRdb stores just in-frame clones and leaves some out. The data contain 90,000 to 100,000 clones, about 79% of them singletons. V lost 2 bases and J lost 0, with 6 bases in between. This CDR3 region has 13 residues. Germline assignment: CDR1 SGHKS and CDR2 YYEKEE (reference sequence). The data stem from a study of cytomegalovirus exposure and HLA in healthy donors. Study-wide results and limits: It was reported that the classifier diagnosed cytomegalovirus status with high specificity and sensitivity in both the original and validation cohorts. The study assumed roughly uniform donor sequencing depth for presence/absence analyses. TCR beta chains numbering some 160 were designated cytomegalovirus-associated.

There were likely unrecorded immune exposures, though donors were nominally healthy when sampled. The sequence derives from a man in his fifties in good health and CMV-seronegative. The rearrangement joins TRBV5-5 to TRBJ2-7; D not resolved. Sequencing input: PBMCs. The CDR3 here is CASSFENSYEQYF. The CDR3 DNA sequence: TGTGCCAGCAGCTTTGAGAACTCCTACGAGCAGTACTTC.